This T cell receptor (beta chain) was observed in a study of response to subunit inactivated influenza vaccine. This clonotype was counted only a few times. Its antigen is still unknown. Study-wide results and limits: Researchers suggested that each seasonal influenza vaccination recruits few new T cells.

TCRdb reprocessed the RT-PCR reads with MiXCR, giving one entry per CDR3 protein. The sample contains 710,000 or so distinct CDR3 sequences, about 15% of which appear only once. The CDR3 has 13 residues. The V and J ends lost 5 bases and 3 bases respectively, with 10 bases between them. The germline V gene has CDR1 MNHEY and CDR2 SMNVEV (reference sequence). The source material was PBMCs from blood, sampled approximately 13 days after vaccination. The sequence was collected from a man aged 50 to 60 who received an inactivated influenza vaccine. The chain employs TRBV27 and TRBJ1-1; D gene unclear. CDR3 nucleotide sequence: TGTGCCAGCAGTCCTATCATGTACACTGAAGCTTTCTTT. It encodes CASSPIMYTEAFF.